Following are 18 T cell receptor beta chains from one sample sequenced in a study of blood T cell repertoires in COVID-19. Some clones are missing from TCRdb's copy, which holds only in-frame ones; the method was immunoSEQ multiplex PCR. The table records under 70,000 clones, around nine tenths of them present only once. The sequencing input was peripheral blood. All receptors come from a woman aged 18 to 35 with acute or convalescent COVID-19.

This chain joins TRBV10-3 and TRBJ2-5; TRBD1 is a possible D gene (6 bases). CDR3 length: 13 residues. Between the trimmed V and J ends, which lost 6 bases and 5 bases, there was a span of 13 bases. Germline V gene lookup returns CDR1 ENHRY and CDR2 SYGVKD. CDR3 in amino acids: CAISGQLGETQYF. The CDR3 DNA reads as TGTGCCATCAGCGGACAGTTGGGGGAGACCCAGTACTTC.

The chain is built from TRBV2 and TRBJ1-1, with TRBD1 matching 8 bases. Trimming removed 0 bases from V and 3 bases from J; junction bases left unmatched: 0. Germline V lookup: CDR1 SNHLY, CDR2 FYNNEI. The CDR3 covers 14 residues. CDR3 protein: CASSEAGQDTEAFF. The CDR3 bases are TGTGCCAGCAGTGAAGCGGGACAGGACACTGAAGCTTTCTTT.

CDR3: CASSRLAGDYNEQFF. For the CDR3, the DNA is TGTGCCAGCAGTCGACTAGCGGGGGATTACAATGAGCAGTTCTTC. This sequence joins TRBV6-5 and TRBJ2-1; TRBD2 matches at 12 bases. Trimming at V came to 5 bases and at J to 4 bases, leaving 3 bases not matched to a gene. In germline, CDR1 is MNHEY, CDR2 SVGAGI. The CDR3 has 15 amino acids.

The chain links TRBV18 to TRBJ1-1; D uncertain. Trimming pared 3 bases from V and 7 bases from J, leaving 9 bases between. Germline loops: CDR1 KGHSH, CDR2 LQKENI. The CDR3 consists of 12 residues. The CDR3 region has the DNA TGTGCCAGCTCACCTGGAGACGTTGAAGCTTTCTTT. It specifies CASSPGDVEAFF.

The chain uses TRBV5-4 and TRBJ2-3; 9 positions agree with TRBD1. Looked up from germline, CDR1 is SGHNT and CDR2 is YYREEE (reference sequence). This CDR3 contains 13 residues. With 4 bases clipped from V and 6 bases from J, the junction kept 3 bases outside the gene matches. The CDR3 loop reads CASSRTGDDTQYF. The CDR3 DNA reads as TGTGCCAGCAGCCGGACAGGGGATGATACGCAGTATTTT.

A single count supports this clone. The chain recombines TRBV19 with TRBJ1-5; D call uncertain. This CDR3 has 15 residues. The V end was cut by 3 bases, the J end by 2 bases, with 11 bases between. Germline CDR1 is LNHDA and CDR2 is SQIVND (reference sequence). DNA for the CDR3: TGTGCCAGTAGTATGACACACCAGGGCAATCAGCCCCAGCATTTT. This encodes CASSMTHQGNQPQHF.

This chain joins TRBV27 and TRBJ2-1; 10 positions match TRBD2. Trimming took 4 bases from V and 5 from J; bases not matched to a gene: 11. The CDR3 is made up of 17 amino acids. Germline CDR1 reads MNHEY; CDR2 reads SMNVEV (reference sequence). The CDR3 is CASSSLLSGGTDNEQFF. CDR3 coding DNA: TGTGCCAGCAGTTCCTTACTTAGCGGGGGGACTGACAATGAGCAGTTCTTC.

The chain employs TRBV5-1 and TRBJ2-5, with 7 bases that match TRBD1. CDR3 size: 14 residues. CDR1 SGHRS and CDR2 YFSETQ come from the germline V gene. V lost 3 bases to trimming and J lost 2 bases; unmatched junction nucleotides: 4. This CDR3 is CASSSSTGQETQYF. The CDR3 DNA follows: TGCGCCAGCAGCTCCTCGACAGGGCAAGAGACCCAGTACTTC.

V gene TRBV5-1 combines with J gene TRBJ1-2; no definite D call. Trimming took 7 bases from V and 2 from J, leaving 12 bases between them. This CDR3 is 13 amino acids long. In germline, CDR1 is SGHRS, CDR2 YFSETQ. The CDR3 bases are TGCGCCAGCGGTCAGGCATTCAACTATGGCTACACCTTC. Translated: CASGQAFNYGYTF.

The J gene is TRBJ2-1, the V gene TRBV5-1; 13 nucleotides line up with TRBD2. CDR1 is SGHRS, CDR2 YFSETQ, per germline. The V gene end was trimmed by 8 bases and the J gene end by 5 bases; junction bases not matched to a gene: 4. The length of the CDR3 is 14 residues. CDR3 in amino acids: CARPGLAGHNEQFF. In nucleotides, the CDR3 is TGCGCCAGGCCGGGACTAGCGGGACACAATGAGCAGTTCTTC.

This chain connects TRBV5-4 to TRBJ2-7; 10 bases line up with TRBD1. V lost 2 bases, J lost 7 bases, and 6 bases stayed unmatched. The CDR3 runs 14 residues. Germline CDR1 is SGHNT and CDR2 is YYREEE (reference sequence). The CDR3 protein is CASSLGDRGREQYF. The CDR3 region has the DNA TGTGCCAGCAGCTTAGGCGACAGGGGGCGGGAGCAGTACTTC.

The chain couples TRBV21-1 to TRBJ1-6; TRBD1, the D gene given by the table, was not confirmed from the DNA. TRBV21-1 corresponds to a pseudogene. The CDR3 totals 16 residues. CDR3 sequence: CASSKALGQGLSPLHF. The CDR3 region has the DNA TGTGCCAGCAGCAAAGCTCTGGGACAGGGGCTTTCACCCCTCCACTTT.

The CDR3 nucleotides read TGTGCCAGCAGTTTACGCAGGGTAGGCACTGAAGCTTTCTTT. Protein sequence: CASSLRRVGTEAFF. The chain links TRBV6-5 to TRBJ1-1; maybe TRBD1 (5 bases). Germline V lookup: CDR1 MNHEY, CDR2 SVGAGI. The CDR3 length is 14 residues. With 4 bases removed from V and 4 bases from J, the gap between germline ends came to 13 bases.

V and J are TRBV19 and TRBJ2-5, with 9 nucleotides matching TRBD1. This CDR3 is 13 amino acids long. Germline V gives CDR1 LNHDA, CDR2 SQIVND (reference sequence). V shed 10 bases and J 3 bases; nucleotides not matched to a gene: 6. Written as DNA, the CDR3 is TGTGCCACCGCCCGGGACAGGGAAGAGACCCAGTACTTC. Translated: CATARDREETQYF.

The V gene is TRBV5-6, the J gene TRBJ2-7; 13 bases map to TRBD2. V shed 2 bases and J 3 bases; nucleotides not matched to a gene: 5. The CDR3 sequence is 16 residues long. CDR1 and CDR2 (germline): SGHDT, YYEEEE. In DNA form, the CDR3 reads TGTGCCAGCAGCTTAGGGACTAGCGGGACCTACTACGAGCAGTACTTC. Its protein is CASSLGTSGTYYEQYF. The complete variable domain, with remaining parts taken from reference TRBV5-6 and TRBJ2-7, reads DAGVTQSPTHLIKTRGQQVTLRCSPKSGHDTVSWYQQALGQGPQFIFQYYEEEERQRGNFPDRFSGHQFPNYSSELNVNALLLGDSALYLCASSLGTSGTYYEQYFGPGTRLTVT.

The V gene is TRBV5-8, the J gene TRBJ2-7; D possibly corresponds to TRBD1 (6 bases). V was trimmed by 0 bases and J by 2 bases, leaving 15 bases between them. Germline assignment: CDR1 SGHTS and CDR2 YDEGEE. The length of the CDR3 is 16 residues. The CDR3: CASSLGVGTKTYEQYF. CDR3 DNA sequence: TGTGCCAGCAGCTTGGGGGTTGGGACAAAAACCTACGAGCAGTACTTC.

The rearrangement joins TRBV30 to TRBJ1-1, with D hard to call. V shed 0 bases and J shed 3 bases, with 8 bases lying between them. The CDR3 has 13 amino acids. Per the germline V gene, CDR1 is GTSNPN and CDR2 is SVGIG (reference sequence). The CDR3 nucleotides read TGTGCCTGGAGTGTAACGCGCTACACTGAAGCTTTCTTT. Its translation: CAWSVTRYTEAFF.

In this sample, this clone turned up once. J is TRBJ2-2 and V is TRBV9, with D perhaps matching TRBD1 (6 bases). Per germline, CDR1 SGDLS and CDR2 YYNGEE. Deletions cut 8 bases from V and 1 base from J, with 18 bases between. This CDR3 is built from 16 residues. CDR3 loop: CARNVEAGENTGELFF. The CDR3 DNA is TGTGCCAGGAACGTAGAAGCAGGGGAGAACACCGGGGAGCTGTTTTTT. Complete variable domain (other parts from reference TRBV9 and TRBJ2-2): DSGVTQTPKHLITATGQRVTLRCSPRSGDLSVYWYQQSLDQGLQFLIQYYNGEERAKGNILERFSAQQFPDLHSELNLSSLELGDSALYFCARNVEAGENTGELFFGEGSRLTVL.